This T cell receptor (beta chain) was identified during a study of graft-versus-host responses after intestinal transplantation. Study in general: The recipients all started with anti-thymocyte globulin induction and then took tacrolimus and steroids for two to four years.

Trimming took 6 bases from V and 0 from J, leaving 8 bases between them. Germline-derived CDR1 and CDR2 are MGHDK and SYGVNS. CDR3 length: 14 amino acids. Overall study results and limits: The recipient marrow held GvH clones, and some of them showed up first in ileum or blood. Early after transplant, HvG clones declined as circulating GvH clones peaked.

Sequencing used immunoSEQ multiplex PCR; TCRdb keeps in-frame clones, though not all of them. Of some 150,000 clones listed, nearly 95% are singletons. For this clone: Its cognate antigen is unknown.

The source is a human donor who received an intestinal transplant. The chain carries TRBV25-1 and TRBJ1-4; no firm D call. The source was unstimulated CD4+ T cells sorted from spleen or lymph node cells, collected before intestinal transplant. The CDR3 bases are TGTGCCAGCAGGATGACTGCAACTAATGAAAAACTGTTTTTT. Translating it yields CASRMTATNEKLFF.